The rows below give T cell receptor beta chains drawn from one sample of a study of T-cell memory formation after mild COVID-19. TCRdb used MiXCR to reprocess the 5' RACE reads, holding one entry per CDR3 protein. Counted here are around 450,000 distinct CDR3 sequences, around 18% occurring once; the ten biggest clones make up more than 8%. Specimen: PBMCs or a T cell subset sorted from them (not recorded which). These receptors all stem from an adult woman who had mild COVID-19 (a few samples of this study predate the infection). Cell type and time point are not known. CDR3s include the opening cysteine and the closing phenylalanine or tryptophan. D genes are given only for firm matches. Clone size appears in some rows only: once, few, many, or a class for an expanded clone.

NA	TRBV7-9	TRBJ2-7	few	TGTGCCAGCAGCTTAGGATCCGGGACCTACGAGCAGTACTTC	CASSLGSGTYEQYF
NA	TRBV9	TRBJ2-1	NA	TGTGCCAGCAGCGTAGCCCACAAAGAAGGATCCTACAATGAGCAGTTCTTC	CASSVAHKEGSYNEQFF
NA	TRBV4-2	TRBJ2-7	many	TGTGCCAGCAGCCAAGGACGACCGACGAGGTTCTACGAGCAGTACTTC	CASSQGRPTRFYEQYF
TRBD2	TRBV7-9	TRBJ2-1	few	TGTGCCAGCCTAGCGGGGACCTACAATGAGCAGTTCTTC	CASLAGTYNEQFF
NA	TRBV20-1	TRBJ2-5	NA	TGCAGTGCTAGGGCACAGGGTGAGACCCAGTACTTC	CSARAQGETQYF
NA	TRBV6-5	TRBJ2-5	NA	TGTGCCAGCAGTTACGTTGGAAGCACAGCCCAAGAGACCCAGTACTTC	CASSYVGSTAQETQYF
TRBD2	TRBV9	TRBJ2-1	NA	TGTGCCAGCACCCCCGGCGGGAGTTCCTACAATGAGCAGTTCTTC	CASTPGGSSYNEQFF
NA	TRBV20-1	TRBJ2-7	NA	TGCAGTGCTAGAGATCTAAGTTACGAGCAGTACTTC	CSARDLSYEQYF
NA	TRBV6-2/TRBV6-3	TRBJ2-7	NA	TGTGCCAGCAGTTACCCGTACGGCGGGGTGAGCTACGAGCAGTACTTC	CASSYPYGGVSYEQYF
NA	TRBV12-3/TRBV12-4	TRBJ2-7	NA	TGTGCCAGCAGGGGGGACGGAGCCTACGAGCAGTACTTC	CASRGDGAYEQYF
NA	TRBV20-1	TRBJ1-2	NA	TGCAGTGCTAGAGAAGGACAGTATGGCTACACCTTC	CSAREGQYGYTF
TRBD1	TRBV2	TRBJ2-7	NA	TGTGCCAGCAGTAGTTACAGGGGAATAGACTACGAGCAGTACTTC	CASSSYRGIDYEQYF
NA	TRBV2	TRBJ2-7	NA	TGTGCCAGCAAGGAGCGAGGGGTAGTCTACGAGCAGTACTTC	CASKERGVVYEQYF
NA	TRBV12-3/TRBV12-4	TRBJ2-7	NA	TGTGCCAGCAGAACTGAGGGGGGGGCCTACGAGCAGTACTTC	CASRTEGGAYEQYF
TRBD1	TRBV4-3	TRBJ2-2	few	TGCGCCAGCAGCCAAGAAGCCGGGACAGTGAACACCGGGGAGCTGTTTTTT	CASSQEAGTVNTGELFF
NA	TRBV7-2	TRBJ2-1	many	TGTGCCAGCAGCTTAGATAGCTTCTACAATGAGCAGTTCTTC	CASSLDSFYNEQFF
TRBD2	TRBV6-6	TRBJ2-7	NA	TGTGCCAGCAGTTACTCGGGACTAGCCTACGAGCAGTACTTC	CASSYSGLAYEQYF
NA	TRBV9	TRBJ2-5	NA	TGTGCCAGCAGCGTAGGTGGGAAGACCCAGTACTTC	CASSVGGKTQYF
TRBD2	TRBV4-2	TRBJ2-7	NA	TGTGCCAGCAGTCATCCGGGACTAGGAGTGTTTGGGAACGAGCAGTACTTC	CASSHPGLGVFGNEQYF
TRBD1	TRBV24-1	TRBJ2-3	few	TGTGCCACCAGTGACCGCAAAGGGGGACAGATCACAGATACGCAGTATTTT	CATSDRKGGQITDTQYF
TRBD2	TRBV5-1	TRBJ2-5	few	TGCGCCAGCAGCTTGGCCGGGACTAGCGAAGAGACCCAGTACTTC	CASSLAGTSEETQYF
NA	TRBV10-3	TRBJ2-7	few	TGTGCCATCAGTGAGACATTCTACGAGCAGTACTTC	CAISETFYEQYF
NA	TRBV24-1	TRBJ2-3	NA	TGTGCCACCAGCGCCTCCGGGGCTCTTAGAAATACGCAGTATTTT	CATSASGALRNTQYF
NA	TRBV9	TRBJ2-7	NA	TGTGCCAGCAGCCCCGAGGGAGGAATCCGCGAGCAGTACTTC	CASSPEGGIREQYF
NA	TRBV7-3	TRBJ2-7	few	TGTGCCAGCAGCTCCAAGGAGCAGTACTTC	CASSSKEQYF
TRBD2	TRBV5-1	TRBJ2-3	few	TGCGCCAGCAGCTCCCGGACTAGCGGGGAAGATACGCAGTATTTT	CASSSRTSGEDTQYF
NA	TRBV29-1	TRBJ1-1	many	TGCAGCGTTGAAGAGGGAGGGATGGGCACTGAAGCTTTCTTT	CSVEEGGMGTEAFF
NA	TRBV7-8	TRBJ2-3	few	TGTGCCAGCAGCTTTTGGGATCGGGGCACAGATACGCAGTATTTT	CASSFWDRGTDTQYF
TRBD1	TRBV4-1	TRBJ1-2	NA	TGCGCCAGCAGCCAAGCACTTGGAGGGGGCGCGTATGGCTACACCTTC	CASSQALGGGAYGYTF
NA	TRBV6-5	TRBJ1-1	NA	TGTGCCAGCAGGGGGTTCGGAAACACTGAAGCTTTCTTT	CASRGFGNTEAFF
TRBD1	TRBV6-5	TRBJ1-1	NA	TGTGCCAGCAGTTACTCGAGACAGGGCTATGGCGGGAACACTGAAGCTTTCTTT	CASSYSRQGYGGNTEAFF